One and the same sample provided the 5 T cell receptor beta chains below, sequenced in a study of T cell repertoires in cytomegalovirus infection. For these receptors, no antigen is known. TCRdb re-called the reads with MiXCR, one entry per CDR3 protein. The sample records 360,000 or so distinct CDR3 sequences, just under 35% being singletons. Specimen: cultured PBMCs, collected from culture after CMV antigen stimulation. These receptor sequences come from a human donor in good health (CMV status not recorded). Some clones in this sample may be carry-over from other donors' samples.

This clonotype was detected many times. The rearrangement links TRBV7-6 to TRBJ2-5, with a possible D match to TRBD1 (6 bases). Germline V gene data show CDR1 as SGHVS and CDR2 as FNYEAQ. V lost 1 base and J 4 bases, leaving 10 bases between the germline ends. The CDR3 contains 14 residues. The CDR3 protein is CASSLGPRGETQYF. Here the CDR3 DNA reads TGTGCCAGCAGCTTAGGGCCCAGGGGAGAGACCCAGTACTTC.

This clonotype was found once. The CDR3 is CASQRGPGTEAFF. DNA for the CDR3: TGTGCCAGCCAGCGGGGGCCCGGCACTGAAGCTTTCTTT. The chain links TRBV28 to TRBJ1-1; D is possibly TRBD1 (6 bases). CDR3 length equals 13 residues. The germline gives CDR1 MDHEN, CDR2 SYDVKM. The V end was cut by 8 bases, the J end by 4 bases, with 14 bases between. The whole variable domain, remainder taken from reference TRBV28 and TRBJ1-1, is DVKVTQSSRYLVKRTGEKVFLECVQDMDHENMFWYRQDPGLGLRLIYFSYDVKMKEKGDIPEGYSVSREKKERFSLILESASTNQTSMYLCASQRGPGTEAFFGQGTRLTVV.

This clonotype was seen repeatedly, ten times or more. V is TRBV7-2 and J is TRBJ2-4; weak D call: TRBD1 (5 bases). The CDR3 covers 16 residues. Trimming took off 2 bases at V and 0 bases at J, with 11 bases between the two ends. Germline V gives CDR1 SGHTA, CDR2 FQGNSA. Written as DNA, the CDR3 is TGTGCCAGCAGCTTATCAGGGAACGAAGCCAAAAACATTCAGTACTTC. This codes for CASSLSGNEAKNIQYF.

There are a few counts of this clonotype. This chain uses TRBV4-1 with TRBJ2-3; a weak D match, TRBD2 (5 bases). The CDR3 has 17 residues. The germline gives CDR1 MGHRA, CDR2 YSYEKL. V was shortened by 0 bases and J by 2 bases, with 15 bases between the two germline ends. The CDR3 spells CASSQDPTGSFTDTQYF. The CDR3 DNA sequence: TGCGCCAGCAGCCAAGATCCCACGGGGTCGTTCACAGATACGCAGTATTTT.

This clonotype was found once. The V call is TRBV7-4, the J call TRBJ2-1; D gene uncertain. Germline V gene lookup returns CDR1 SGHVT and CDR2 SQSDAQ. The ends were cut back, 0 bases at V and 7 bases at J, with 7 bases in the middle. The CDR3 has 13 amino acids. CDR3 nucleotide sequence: TGTGCCAGCAGCTTAGCAGGCGAAAATGAGCAGTTCTTC. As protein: CASSLAGENEQFF.